This entry lists 27 T cell receptor beta chains sequenced from one sample in a study of blood T cell repertoires in COVID-19 (dated by TCRdb to 2019 to 2021). To prepare the library, the immunoSEQ multiplex PCR assay was applied. TCRdb took this table from immuneACCESS and kept in-frame rearrangements with V and J called. Such tables lack part of the clones; where checked against another copy, unresolved V genes explain under half of the gap, and the rest is unexplained. For this sample there are roughly 250,000 clones; roughly nine tenths appear just once. 10% to 15% of the sample goes to the ten largest clones. Sequencing was done on a sample of peripheral blood. All receptors derive from a woman aged 25 to 39 with COVID-19, enrolled during active disease.

V usage is TRBV3-1 (or the pseudogene TRBV3-2) and J usage is TRBJ1-1; 11 bases are a match to TRBD1. Germline V gives CDR1 LGHDT, CDR2 YNNKEL (reference sequence). The V gene end was trimmed by 0 bases and the J gene end by 6 bases; junction bases not matched to a gene: 3. The CDR3 extends over 15 amino acids. CDR3 region: CASSQDLGQGAEAFF. Written as DNA, the CDR3 is TGTGCCAGCAGCCAAGATTTGGGACAGGGGGCTGAAGCTTTCTTT.

The rearrangement joins TRBV18 to TRBJ1-6; TRBD1 aligns across 7 bases. Germline CDR1 reads KGHSH; CDR2 reads LQKENI. The V gene end was trimmed by 5 bases and the J gene end by 8 bases; junction bases not matched to a gene: 6. The CDR3 loop spans 14 amino acids. The CDR3 loop is CASSNTGVDSPLHF. The CDR3 DNA follows: TGTGCCAGCTCAAACACAGGGGTCGATTCACCCCTCCACTTT.

This chain connects TRBV15 to TRBJ2-1, with a weak D call TRBD1 (5 bases). The V and J ends lost 7 bases and 4 bases respectively, with 17 bases between them. The CDR3 spans 15 residues. CDR1 and CDR2 (germline): LNHNV, YYDKDF (reference sequence). The CDR3 DNA reads as TGTGCCACCACCCGGTTAGGGGCGCGGTACAATGAGCAGTTCTTC. Translated: CATTRLGARYNEQFF.

The V and J genes are TRBV30 and TRBJ1-2; no clear D gene. The length of the CDR3 is 13 residues. The V end lost 3 bases, the J end lost 7 bases, and 15 bases lay between the germline ends. CDR1 is GTSNPN and CDR2 is SVGIG in the germline V gene (reference sequence). The CDR3 here is CAWSIRRGGGYTF. The CDR3 nucleotides read TGTGCCTGGAGCATCAGGCGGGGAGGTGGCTACACCTTC.

This clone has a handful of counts. The V and J genes are TRBV6-4 and TRBJ2-1; 11 nucleotides agree with TRBD2. Germline V CDR1 and CDR2: MRHNA, SNTAGT. V lost 1 base to trimming and J lost 4 bases; unmatched junction nucleotides: 0. This CDR3 has 15 residues. The CDR3 DNA is TGTGCCAGCAGTGACTTAGCGGGGGGGTACAATGAGCAGTTCTTC. Translation: CASSDLAGGYNEQFF.

V gene TRBV20-1 combines with J gene TRBJ2-5; D might be TRBD2 (6 bases). CDR1 and CDR2 from the germline V gene are DFQATT and SNEGSKA (reference sequence). The CDR3 has 16 amino acids. Trimming pared 3 bases from V and 0 bases from J, leaving 17 bases between. The CDR3: CSASLRAGGYQETQYF. CDR3 coding DNA: TGCAGTGCTAGTCTACGAGCGGGTGGGTACCAAGAGACCCAGTACTTC.

The gene calls are TRBV6-5 and TRBJ2-7; D is perhaps TRBD1 (6 bases). Trimming removed 6 bases at V and 10 bases at J, with 19 bases between. Germline-derived CDR1 and CDR2 are MNHEY and SVGAGI. This CDR3 spans 13 amino acids. Here the CDR3 DNA reads TGTGCCAGCAGCCCCACAGGGTACAGGGTCCAGTACTTC. Translating it yields CASSPTGYRVQYF.

The rearrangement uses TRBV21-1 and TRBJ2-7; the D call TRBD1 from the table was never checked on the DNA. TRBV21-1 constitutes a pseudogene. This CDR3 is 14 amino acids long. For the CDR3, the DNA is TGTGCCAGCAGCAAAGGTATACACTCCTACGAGCAGTACTTC. This translates into CASSKGIHSYEQYF.

The genes are TRBV7-6 and TRBJ2-5; a weak D match, TRBD1 (6 bases). The ends were cut back, 4 bases at V and 3 bases at J, with 15 bases in the middle. This CDR3 is 15 amino acids long. Per the germline V gene, CDR1 is SGHVS and CDR2 is FNYEAQ. The CDR3 bases are TGTGCCAGCAGCTATGACCCCACAGGGAAAGAGACCCAGTACTTC. This encodes CASSYDPTGKETQYF. The full variable domain, in which reference TRBV7-6 and TRBJ2-5 provide the parts outside the CDR3, is GAGVSQSPRYKVTKRGQDVALRCDPISGHVSLYWYRQALGQGPEFLTYFNYEAQQDKSGLPNDRFSAERPEGSISTLTIQRTEQRDSAMYRCASSYDPTGKETQYFGPGTRLLVL.

The rearrangement links TRBV30 to TRBJ1-1; TRBD1 is a possible D gene (6 bases). Between the trimmed V and J ends, which lost 2 bases and 8 bases, there was a span of 15 bases. This CDR3 has 13 residues. The germline gives CDR1 GTSNPN, CDR2 SVGIG (reference sequence). CDR3 coding DNA: TGTGCCTGGAGTAATACAGGGAATGGGGAAGCTTTCTTT. Its translation is CAWSNTGNGEAFF.

The chain combines TRBV3-1 (or the pseudogene TRBV3-2) with TRBJ1-1; 9 nucleotides align to TRBD1. Germline V gene lookup returns CDR1 LGHDT and CDR2 YNNKEL (reference sequence). CDR3 length equals 14 residues. The V gene end was trimmed by 3 bases and the J gene end by 1 base; junction bases not matched to a gene: 0. The CDR3 reads CASSQDRGNTEAFF. In DNA form, the CDR3 reads TGTGCCAGCAGCCAGGACAGGGGGAACACTGAAGCTTTCTTT.

The chain links TRBV19 to TRBJ2-7; D might be TRBD1 (6 bases). The CDR3 length is 13 residues. Per the germline V gene, CDR1 is LNHDA and CDR2 is SQIVND (reference sequence). The V end was cut by 6 bases, the J end by 5 bases, with 14 bases between. In nucleotides, the CDR3 is TGTGCCAGTAGCTGGGGGCAGAGCAACGAGCAGTACTTC. Translation: CASSWGQSNEQYF.

This rearrangement joins TRBV9 to TRBJ2-5; D uncertain. This CDR3 has 13 amino acids. The V gene's germline CDR1 is SGDLS and CDR2 YYNGEE. The V gene lost 3 bases and the J gene lost 2 bases, with 8 bases spanning the gap. The CDR3 coding sequence is TGTGCCAGCAGCGCCTCCCCTCAAGAGACCCAGTACTTC. Protein sequence: CASSASPQETQYF.

This sequence joins TRBV19 and TRBJ2-1, with 10 bases aligning to TRBD1. The ends lost 2 bases at V and 6 bases at J; junction bases unmatched: 4. The CDR3 has 15 amino acids. Germline V CDR1 and CDR2: LNHDA, SQIVND (reference sequence). Here the CDR3 DNA reads TGTGCCAGTAGTATAACCCGGACAGGGGGCAATGAGCAGTTCTTC. Translating it yields CASSITRTGGNEQFF. The whole variable domain, filled in from reference TRBV19 and TRBJ2-1, reads DGGITQSPKYLFRKEGQNVTLSCEQNLNHDAMYWYRQDPGQGLRLIYYSQIVNDFQKGDIAEGYSVSREKKESFPLTVTSAQKNPTAFYLCASSITRTGGNEQFFGPGTRLTVL.

The genes are TRBV5-1 and TRBJ1-2; D uncertain. Trimming shortened V by 0 bases and J by 1 base, and 10 bases separated the two germline ends. The CDR3 sequence is 15 residues long. Germline CDR1 SGHRS, CDR2 YFSETQ. CDR3 sequence: CASSLGLGGNYGYTF. The CDR3 DNA reads as TGCGCCAGCAGCTTGGGACTCGGAGGTAACTATGGCTACACCTTC. The variable domain in full, with the rest retrieved from reference TRBV5-1 and TRBJ1-2, is KAGVTQTPRYLIKTRGQQVTLSCSPISGHRSVSWYQQTPGQGLQFLFEYFSETQRNKGNFPGRFSGRQFSNSRSEMNVSTLELGDSALYLCASSLGLGGNYGYTFGSGTRLTVV.

The gene calls are TRBV5-4 and TRBJ2-7; 8 positions match TRBD2. With 2 bases clipped from V and 2 bases from J, the junction kept 6 bases outside the gene matches. The CDR3 consists of 15 residues. Germline V lookup: CDR1 SGHNT, CDR2 YYREEE (reference sequence). The DNA of the CDR3 is TGTGCCAGCAGCTTCGACGGCGGGGGGCCCTACGAGCAGTACTTC. Translating gives CASSFDGGGPYEQYF. The full variable domain, in which reference TRBV5-4 and TRBJ2-7 provide the parts outside the CDR3, is ETGVTQSPTHLIKTRGQQVTLRCSSQSGHNTVSWYQQALGQGPQFIFQYYREEENGRGNFPPRFSGLQFPNYSSELNVNALELDDSALYLCASSFDGGGPYEQYFGPGTRLTVT.

This clone has just a few counts. The chain employs TRBV7-9 and TRBJ2-1, with D possibly being TRBD2 (5 bases). The CDR3 extends over 13 amino acids. Germline-derived CDR1 and CDR2 are SEHNR and FQNEAQ (reference sequence). V lost 1 base and J lost 8, with 9 bases in between. Here the CDR3 DNA reads TGTGCCAGCAGCTTAGATACTAGGGATGAGCAGTTCTTC. This sequence encodes CASSLDTRDEQFF. The full variable domain, with the rest looked up from reference TRBV7-9 and TRBJ2-1, is DTGVSQNPRHKITKRGQNVTFRCDPISEHNRLYWYRQTLGQGPEFLTYFQNEAQLEKSRLLSDRFSAERPKGSFSTLEIQRTEQGDSAMYLCASSLDTRDEQFFGPGTRLTVL.

The CDR3 is CASSQGFGAAYEQYF. The CDR3 coding sequence is TGCGCCAGCAGCCAAGGTTTTGGGGCCGCCTACGAGCAGTACTTC. The rearrangement uses TRBV4-1 and TRBJ2-7; perhaps TRBD1 as D (5 bases). Looked up from germline, CDR1 is MGHRA and CDR2 is YSYEKL. Trimming took 1 base from V and 2 from J, leaving 12 bases between them. The CDR3 runs 15 residues.

The genes are TRBV7-9 and TRBJ1-2; D ambiguous. The length of the CDR3 is 15 residues. Germline CDR1 is SEHNR and CDR2 is FQNEAQ (reference sequence). V gave up 10 bases and J gave up 0 bases, with 18 bases separating them. DNA of the CDR3: TGTGCCAACACAAAACTCGAGAGGACTAACTATGGCTACACCTTC. It translates to CANTKLERTNYGYTF.

The chain employs TRBV11-2 and TRBJ2-5; D is unclear. V lost 4 bases and J lost 5, with 11 bases in between. This CDR3 has 13 residues. CDR1 is SGHAT and CDR2 is FQNNGV in the germline V gene. This CDR3 reads CASSSTPSETQYF. In DNA form, the CDR3 reads TGTGCCAGCAGCTCTACGCCGTCGGAGACCCAGTACTTC.

The chain has TRBV2 and TRBJ2-6, with 9 bases aligning to TRBD1. With V trimmed by 8 bases and J by 0 bases, 5 bases remained unmatched. This CDR3 has 16 residues. The germline V gene encodes CDR1 SNHLY and CDR2 FYNNEI. The CDR3 is CASPGTGSSGANVLTF. The CDR3 bases are TGTGCCAGCCCCGGGACAGGGAGCTCTGGGGCCAACGTCCTGACTTTC.

The rearrangement joins TRBV24-1 to TRBJ2-5; a weak D match, TRBD2 (5 bases). The germline CDR1 and CDR2 sequences are KGHDR and SFDVKD. Trimming removed 3 bases at V and 5 bases at J, with 15 bases between. The CDR3 contains 15 residues. This chain's CDR3 is CATSDGSFLGETQYF. The CDR3, as DNA: TGTGCCACCAGTGATGGGAGTTTCCTCGGGGAGACCCAGTACTTC.

The V gene is TRBV6-5, the J gene TRBJ1-1, with unresolved D. Germline CDR1 is MNHEY and CDR2 is SVGAGI. V was shortened by 2 bases and J by 4 bases, with 11 bases between the two germline ends. The CDR3 is 14 residues long. The CDR3 coding sequence is TGTGCCAGCAGTTACAGGGAAGGGAGCACTGAAGCTTTCTTT. It translates to CASSYREGSTEAFF.

The chain employs TRBV5-1 and TRBJ1-2; TRBD1 matches at 8 bases. This CDR3 contains 12 residues. Per germline, CDR1 SGHRS and CDR2 YFSETQ. The trim removed 2 bases at V and 14 bases at J, leaving 8 bases unmatched. CDR3 nucleotides: TGCGCCAGCAGCTTCTTAGGAGGGGACAGGACCTTC. It is translated as CASSFLGGDRTF.

V is TRBV2 and J is TRBJ2-1; possible D gene TRBD2, 6 bases. Per germline, CDR1 SNHLY and CDR2 FYNNEI. The CDR3 runs 14 residues. The V end was cut by 9 bases, the J end by 8 bases, with 20 bases between. CDR3: CASRVLAQGDEQFF. The CDR3 nucleotides are TGTGCCAGTCGCGTACTAGCCCAAGGGGATGAGCAGTTCTTC.

The gene calls are TRBV12-5 and TRBJ1-1; the D gene is possibly TRBD1 (5 bases). CDR1 is LGHNT, CDR2 FRNRAP, per germline. The length of the CDR3 is 13 residues. Deletions cut 5 bases from V and 9 bases from J, with 16 bases between. Written as DNA, the CDR3 is TGTGCTAGTGGTCCCTCACTCGACAGCCAAGCTTTCTTT. Protein: CASGPSLDSQAFF.

This chain connects TRBV5-1 to TRBJ2-1, with D perhaps matching TRBD1 (5 bases). This CDR3 is 13 amino acids long. Germline V gene sequence: CDR1 SGHRS, CDR2 YFSETQ. V lost 4 bases and J 7 bases, leaving 12 bases between the germline ends. The CDR3 DNA reads as TGCGCCAGCAGCAAAGGACATCGGAATGAGCAGTTCTTC. Translating gives CASSKGHRNEQFF.